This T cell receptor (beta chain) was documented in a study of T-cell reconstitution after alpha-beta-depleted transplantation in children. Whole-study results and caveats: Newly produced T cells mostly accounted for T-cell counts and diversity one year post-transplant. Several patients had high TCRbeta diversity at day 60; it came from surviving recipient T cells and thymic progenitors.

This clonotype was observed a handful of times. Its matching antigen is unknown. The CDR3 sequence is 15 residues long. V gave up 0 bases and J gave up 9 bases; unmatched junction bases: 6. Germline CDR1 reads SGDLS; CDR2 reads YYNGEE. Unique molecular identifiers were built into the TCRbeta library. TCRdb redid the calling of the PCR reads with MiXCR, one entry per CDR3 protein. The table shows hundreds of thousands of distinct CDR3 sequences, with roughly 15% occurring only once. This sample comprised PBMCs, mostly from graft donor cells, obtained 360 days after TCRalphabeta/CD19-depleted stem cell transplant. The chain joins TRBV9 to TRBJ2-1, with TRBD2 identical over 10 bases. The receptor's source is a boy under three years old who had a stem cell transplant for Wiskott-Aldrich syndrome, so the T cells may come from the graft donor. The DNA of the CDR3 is TGTGCCAGCAGCGTAGCCGCTAGCGGGAGCGGTGAGCAGTTCTTC. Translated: CASSVAASGSGEQFF.